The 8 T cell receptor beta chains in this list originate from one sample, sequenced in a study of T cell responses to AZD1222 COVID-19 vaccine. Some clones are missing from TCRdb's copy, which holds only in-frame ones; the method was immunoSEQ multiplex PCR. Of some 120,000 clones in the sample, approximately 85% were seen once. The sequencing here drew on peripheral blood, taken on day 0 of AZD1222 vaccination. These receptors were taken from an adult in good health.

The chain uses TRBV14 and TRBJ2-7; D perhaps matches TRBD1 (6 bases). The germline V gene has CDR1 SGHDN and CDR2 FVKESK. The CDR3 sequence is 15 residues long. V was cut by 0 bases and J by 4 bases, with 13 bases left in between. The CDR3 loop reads CASSQDPQGKYEQYF. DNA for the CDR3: TGTGCCAGCAGCCAAGATCCCCAGGGGAAATACGAGCAGTACTTC. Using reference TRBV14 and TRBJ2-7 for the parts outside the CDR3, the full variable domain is EAGVTQFPSHSVIEKGQTVTLRCDPISGHDNLYWYRRVMGKEIKFLLHFVKESKQDESGMPNNRFLAERTGGTYSTLKVQPAELEDSGVYFCASSQDPQGKYEQYFGPGTRLTVT.

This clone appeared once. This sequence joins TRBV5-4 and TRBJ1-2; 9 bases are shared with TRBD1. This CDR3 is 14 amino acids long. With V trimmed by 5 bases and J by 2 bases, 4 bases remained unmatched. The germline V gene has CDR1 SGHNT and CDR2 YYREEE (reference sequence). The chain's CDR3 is CASRVQGANYGYTF. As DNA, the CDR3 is TGTGCCAGCAGAGTACAGGGGGCGAACTATGGCTACACCTTC.

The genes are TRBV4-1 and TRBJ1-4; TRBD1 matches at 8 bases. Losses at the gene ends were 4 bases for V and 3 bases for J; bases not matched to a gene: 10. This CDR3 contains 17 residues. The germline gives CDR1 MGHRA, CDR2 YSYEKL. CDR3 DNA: TGCGCCAGCAGCCCCTTCCCCCAGGGGGCAGCTAATGAAAAACTGTTTTTT. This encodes CASSPFPQGAANEKLFF.

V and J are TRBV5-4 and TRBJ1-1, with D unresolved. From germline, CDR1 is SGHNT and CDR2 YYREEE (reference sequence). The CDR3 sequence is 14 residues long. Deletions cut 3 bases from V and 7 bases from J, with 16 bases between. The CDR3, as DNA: TGTGCCAGCAGCTCAGGACCTCTACGGGGTGAAGCTTTCTTT. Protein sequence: CASSSGPLRGEAFF.

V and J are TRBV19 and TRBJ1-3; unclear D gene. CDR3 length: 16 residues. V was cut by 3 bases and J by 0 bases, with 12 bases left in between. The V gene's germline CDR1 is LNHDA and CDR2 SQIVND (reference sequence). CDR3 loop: CASSIAPGVSGNTIYF. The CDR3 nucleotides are TGTGCCAGTAGTATCGCCCCTGGGGTCTCTGGAAACACCATATATTTT.

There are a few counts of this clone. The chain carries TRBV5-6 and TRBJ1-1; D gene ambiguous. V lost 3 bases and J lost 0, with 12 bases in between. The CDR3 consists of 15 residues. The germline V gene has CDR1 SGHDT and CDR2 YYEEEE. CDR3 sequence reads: CASSSGLSMNTEAFF. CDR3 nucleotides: TGTGCCAGCAGCTCCGGACTGTCCATGAACACTGAAGCTTTCTTT. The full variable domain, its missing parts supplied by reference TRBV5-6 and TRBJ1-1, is DAGVTQSPTHLIKTRGQQVTLRCSPKSGHDTVSWYQQALGQGPQFIFQYYEEEERQRGNFPDRFSGHQFPNYSSELNVNALLLGDSALYLCASSSGLSMNTEAFFGQGTRLTVV.

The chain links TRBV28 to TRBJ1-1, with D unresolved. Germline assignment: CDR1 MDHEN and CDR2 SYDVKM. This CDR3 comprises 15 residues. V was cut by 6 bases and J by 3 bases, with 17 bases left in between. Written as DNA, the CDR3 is TGTGCCAGCAGGGCCCAGATGGGGTGGGACACTGAAGCTTTCTTT. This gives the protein CASRAQMGWDTEAFF.

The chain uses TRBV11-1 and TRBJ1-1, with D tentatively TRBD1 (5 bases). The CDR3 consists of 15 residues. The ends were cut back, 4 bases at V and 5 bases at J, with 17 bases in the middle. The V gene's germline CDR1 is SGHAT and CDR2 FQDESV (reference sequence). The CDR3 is CASSSQWGQGTEAFF. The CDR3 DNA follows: TGTGCCAGCAGCTCCCAGTGGGGCCAAGGGACTGAAGCTTTCTTT.